The sequence of this T cell receptor (beta chain) was determined in a study of preoperative IRX-2 immunotherapy in early breast cancer (dated by TCRdb to about 2019). This clone occurred a few times. Its target antigen remains unknown. Within one base of it there is no much larger clone, and no base qualities were kept. The treatment or condition label, read with the paper, signifies: preoperative locoregional IRX-2 cytokine immunotherapy. The samples were obtained from a phase Ib study that tested preoperative, locoregional IRX-2 cytokine immunotherapy meant to prime immune responses. Patients with early-stage breast cancer who were given IRX-2 before surgery served as donors. Libraries came from the immunoSEQ multiplex PCR assay. This immuneACCESS table, as held by TCRdb, lists in-frame sequences with V and J called but not all clones. Of the missing ones, under half trace to an unresolved V gene in checked studies; the others have no known cause. Recorded for this sample are 25,000 to 30,000 clones; approximately 83% of them occurred a single time. The biggest ten clones account for roughly 3.1% of the sample.

The CDR3 sequence holds 16 residues, the cysteine and phenylalanine included. Only CDR3 DNA is held: 48 bases, read in frame from base 1. The germline V gene sets CDR1 to MNHGY and CDR2 to SAAAGT. Clipping removes 4 bases from V and 6 bases from J, with 13 as the unmatched junction base count. The chain uses TRBV6-8 and TRBJ1-1, with 8 middle bases fitting TRBD1. Sample acquisition took place from a patient treated with IRX-2 immunotherapy. This receptor was obtained from a human donor with breast cancer. The DNA is TGTGCCAGCAGTTCGAGCCTGGCGGGACAGGTCGCTGAAGCTTTCTTT. The encoded protein is CASSSSLAGQVAEAFF.